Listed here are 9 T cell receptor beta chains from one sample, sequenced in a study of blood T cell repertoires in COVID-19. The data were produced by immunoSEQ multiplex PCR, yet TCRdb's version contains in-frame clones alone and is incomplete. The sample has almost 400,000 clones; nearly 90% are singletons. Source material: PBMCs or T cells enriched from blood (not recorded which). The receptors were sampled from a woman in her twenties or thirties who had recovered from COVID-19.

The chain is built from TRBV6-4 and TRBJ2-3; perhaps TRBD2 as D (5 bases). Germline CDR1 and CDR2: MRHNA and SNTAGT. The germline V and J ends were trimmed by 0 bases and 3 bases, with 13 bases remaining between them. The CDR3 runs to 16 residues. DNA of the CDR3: TGTGCCAGCAGTGACTCGTCGAGGGAATCTACAGATACGCAGTATTTT. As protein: CASSDSSRESTDTQYF.

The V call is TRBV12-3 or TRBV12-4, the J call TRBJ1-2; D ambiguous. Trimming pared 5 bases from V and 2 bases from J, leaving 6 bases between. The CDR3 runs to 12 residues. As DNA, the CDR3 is TGTGCCAGCAGTCCACTCAACTATGGCTACACCTTC. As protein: CASSPLNYGYTF.

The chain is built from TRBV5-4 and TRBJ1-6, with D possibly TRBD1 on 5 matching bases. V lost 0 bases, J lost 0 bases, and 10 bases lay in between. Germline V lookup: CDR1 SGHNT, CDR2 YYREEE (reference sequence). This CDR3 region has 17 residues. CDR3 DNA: TGTGCCAGCAGCTTGGGCGGGGGAAGCTCCTATAATTCACCCCTCCACTTT. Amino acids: CASSLGGGSSYNSPLHF.

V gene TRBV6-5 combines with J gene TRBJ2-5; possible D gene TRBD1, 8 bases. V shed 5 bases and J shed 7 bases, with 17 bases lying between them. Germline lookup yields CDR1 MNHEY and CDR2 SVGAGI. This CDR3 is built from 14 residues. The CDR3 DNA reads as TGTGCCAGCAGTCCCGGACAGGGAGGGTGGACCCAGTACTTC. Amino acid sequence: CASSPGQGGWTQYF.

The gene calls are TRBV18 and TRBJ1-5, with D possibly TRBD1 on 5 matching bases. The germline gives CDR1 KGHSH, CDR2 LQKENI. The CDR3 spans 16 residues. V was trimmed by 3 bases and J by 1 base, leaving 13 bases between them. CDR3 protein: CASSPRRTRSNQPQHF. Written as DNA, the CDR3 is TGTGCCAGCTCACCTCGCCGGACACGGAGCAATCAGCCCCAGCATTTT.

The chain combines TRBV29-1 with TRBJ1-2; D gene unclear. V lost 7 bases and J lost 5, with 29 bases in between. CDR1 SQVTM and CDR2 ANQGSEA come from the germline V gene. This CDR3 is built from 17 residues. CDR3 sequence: CSAMIGLQPVPTYGYTF. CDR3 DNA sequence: TGCAGCGCCATGATCGGTCTCCAACCTGTTCCGACATATGGCTACACCTTC.

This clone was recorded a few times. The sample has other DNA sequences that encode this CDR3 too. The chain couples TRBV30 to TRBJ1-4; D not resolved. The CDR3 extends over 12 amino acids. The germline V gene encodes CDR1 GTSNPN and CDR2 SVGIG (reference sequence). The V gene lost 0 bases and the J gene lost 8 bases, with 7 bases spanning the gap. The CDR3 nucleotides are TGTGCCTGGAGTGTGCGAGGGGAAAAACTGTTTTTT. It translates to CAWSVRGEKLFF.

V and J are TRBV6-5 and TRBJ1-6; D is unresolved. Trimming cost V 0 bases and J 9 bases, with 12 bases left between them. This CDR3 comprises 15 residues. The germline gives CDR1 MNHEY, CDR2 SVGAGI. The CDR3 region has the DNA TGTGCCAGCAGTTACTCGCCGGTTTCGAGTTCACCCCTCCACTTT. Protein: CASSYSPVSSSPLHF.

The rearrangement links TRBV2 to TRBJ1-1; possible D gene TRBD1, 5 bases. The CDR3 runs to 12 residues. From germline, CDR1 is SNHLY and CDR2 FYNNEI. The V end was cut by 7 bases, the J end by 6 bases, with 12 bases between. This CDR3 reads CASTREGAEAFF. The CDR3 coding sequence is TGTGCCAGCACCAGGGAGGGTGCTGAAGCTTTCTTT.